The present T cell receptor (beta chain) was sequenced within a study of cytomegalovirus exposure and HLA in healthy donors. Whole-study context: The 90 to 150 validation repertoires used the same platform as the roughly 620 first-cohort repertoires, a later analysis reported. General study results and limits: It was around 160 TCR beta chains that were listed as cytomegalovirus-associated. Reported performance of the classifier showed diagnosis of cytomegalovirus status with high specificity and sensitivity.

Here immunoSEQ multiplex PCR was the method, and the copy in TCRdb shows in-frame clones only, minus some. Among about 160,000 clones listed, 88% were seen once. Comments on this clone: Its antigen is not known.

The germline V and J ends were trimmed by 5 bases and 1 base, with 8 bases remaining between them. This CDR3 contains 13 residues. CDR1 and CDR2 (germline): MNHEY, SVGAGI. Material: PBMCs. This receptor was identified in a man between 18 and 29 years old in good health and CMV-seronegative. This chain connects TRBV6-5 to TRBJ1-1, with D unclear. The DNA of the CDR3 is TGTGCCAGCAGTCTAAATCCGAACACTGAAGCTTTCTTT. This encodes CASSLNPNTEAFF.